These 10 T cell receptor beta chains were all obtained from the same sample, sequenced in a study of shared T cell receptors in the human thymus. The protocol was immunoSEQ multiplex PCR, while the TCRdb copy is restricted to in-frame clones and leaves out a portion. The sample lists roughly 550,000 clones, around 82% occurring once. Separately, the same data were catalogued under a study of human thymus T cells.

The sample comprised thymocytes. All receptors come from a boy younger than two with a congenital heart defect.

The V gene is TRBV4-1, the J gene TRBJ2-1; D possibly corresponds to TRBD2 (6 bases). Germline CDR1 MGHRA, CDR2 YSYEKL. This CDR3 has 14 amino acids. Trimming shortened V by 0 bases and J by 6 bases, and 9 bases separated the two germline ends. The DNA of the CDR3 is TGCGCCAGCAGCCAAGATCCTAGCGCCAATGAGCAGTTCTTC. Translation gives CASSQDPSANEQFF.

This clone was counted only a few times. This chain uses TRBV28 with TRBJ1-2; 7 positions agree with TRBD1. The CDR3 has 13 residues. The V and J ends lost 6 bases and 3 bases, in that order; junction bases with no gene match: 4. Germline V gene sequence: CDR1 MDHEN, CDR2 SYDVKM. The CDR3 sequence is CASSTGADYGYTF. The CDR3 DNA reads TGTGCCAGCAGCACAGGGGCGGACTATGGCTACACCTTC.

The V gene is TRBV14, the J gene TRBJ2-1, with 7 bases lining up with TRBD2. V was pared by 2 bases and J by 3 bases, with 7 bases of the junction left unmatched. Germline CDR1 reads SGHDN; CDR2 reads FVKESK. The CDR3 consists of 16 residues. The CDR3 sequence: CASSQKTSESYNEQFF. For the CDR3, the DNA is TGTGCCAGCAGCCAAAAAACTAGCGAGAGCTACAATGAGCAGTTCTTC. Variable domain in full (rest from reference TRBV14 and TRBJ2-1): EAGVTQFPSHSVIEKGQTVTLRCDPISGHDNLYWYRRVMGKEIKFLLHFVKESKQDESGMPNNRFLAERTGGTYSTLKVQPAELEDSGVYFCASSQKTSESYNEQFFGPGTRLTVL.

This clone occurred once. The chain combines TRBV27 with TRBJ1-2; possible D gene TRBD1, 6 bases. With 5 bases removed from V and 3 bases from J, the gap between germline ends came to 13 bases. Germline loops: CDR1 MNHEY, CDR2 SMNVEV (reference sequence). This CDR3 contains 14 residues. The CDR3 sequence: CASSPSGEYYGYTF. The CDR3 DNA reads TGTGCCAGCAGTCCCTCAGGGGAATACTATGGCTACACCTTC.

V and J are TRBV19 and TRBJ1-1; a weak D match, TRBD1 (6 bases). V was trimmed by 8 bases and J by 0 bases, leaving 10 bases between them. The CDR3 has 13 residues. In germline, CDR1 is LNHDA, CDR2 SQIVND (reference sequence). The DNA for the CDR3 is TGTGCCAGTCGGACAGCTCTGAACACTGAAGCTTTCTTT. It specifies CASRTALNTEAFF.

This sequence joins TRBV9 and TRBJ1-2; 8 bases align to TRBD1. CDR1 and CDR2 (germline): SGDLS, YYNGEE. This CDR3 contains 19 residues. The V segment lost 0 bases and the J segment 5 bases; nucleotides outside the gene matches: 18. CDR3: CASSVGRDRGLTREYGYTF. For the CDR3, the DNA is TGTGCCAGCAGCGTAGGTAGAGACAGGGGCCTCACACGGGAGTATGGCTACACCTTC.

V is TRBV21-1 and J is TRBJ2-5; the D call of TRBD2 is as the table states it, not checked on the DNA. TRBV21-1 is a known pseudogene. The CDR3 has 16 residues. For the CDR3, the DNA is TGTGCCAGCAGCCCCCGGCTAACGGGAGAGGTGGAGACCCAGTACTTC. Protein product: CASSPRLTGEVETQYF.

A note on this clone: Germline is not matched at one junction end, which may reflect a read error. CDR3 sequence (DNA): TGTGCTAGCAGCTTATTTCCGGCGGGATCCGTCACAGATACGCAGTATTTT. As protein: CASSLFPAGSVTDTQYF. The chain carries TRBV7-7 and TRBJ2-3; TRBD2 is a possible D gene (6 bases). The germline V gene has CDR1 SSHAT and CDR2 FNYEAQ (reference sequence). The CDR3 is made up of 17 amino acids.

V and J are TRBV27 and TRBJ2-7; 7 bases match TRBD1. Looked up from germline, CDR1 is MNHEY and CDR2 is SMNVEV (reference sequence). V shed 2 bases and J 2 bases; nucleotides not matched to a gene: 0. The CDR3 loop spans 13 amino acids. DNA for the CDR3: TGTGCCAGCAGTTTAGGGACAGCCTACGAGCAGTACTTC. It specifies CASSLGTAYEQYF.

The chain couples TRBV4-2 to TRBJ2-2; D remains unclear. V gave up 0 bases and J gave up 2 bases, with 22 bases separating them. Germline CDR1 LGHNA, CDR2 YNFKEQ. The CDR3 sequence is 20 residues long. CDR3 nucleotides: TGTGCCAGCAGCCAAGATGGCTTCCCCTACCACTATCCCAACACCGGGGAGCTGTTTTTT. This codes for CASSQDGFPYHYPNTGELFF.